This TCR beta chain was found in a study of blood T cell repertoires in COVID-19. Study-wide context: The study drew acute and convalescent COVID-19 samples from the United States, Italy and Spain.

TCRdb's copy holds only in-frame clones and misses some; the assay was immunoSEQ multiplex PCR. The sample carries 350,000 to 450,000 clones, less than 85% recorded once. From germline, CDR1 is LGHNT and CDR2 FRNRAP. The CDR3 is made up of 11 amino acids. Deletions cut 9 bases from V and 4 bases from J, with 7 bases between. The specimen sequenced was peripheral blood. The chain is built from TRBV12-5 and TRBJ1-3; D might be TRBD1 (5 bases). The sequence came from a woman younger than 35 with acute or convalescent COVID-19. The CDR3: CARGLGNTIYF. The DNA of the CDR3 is TGTGCTAGGGGGCTCGGAAACACCATATATTTT.